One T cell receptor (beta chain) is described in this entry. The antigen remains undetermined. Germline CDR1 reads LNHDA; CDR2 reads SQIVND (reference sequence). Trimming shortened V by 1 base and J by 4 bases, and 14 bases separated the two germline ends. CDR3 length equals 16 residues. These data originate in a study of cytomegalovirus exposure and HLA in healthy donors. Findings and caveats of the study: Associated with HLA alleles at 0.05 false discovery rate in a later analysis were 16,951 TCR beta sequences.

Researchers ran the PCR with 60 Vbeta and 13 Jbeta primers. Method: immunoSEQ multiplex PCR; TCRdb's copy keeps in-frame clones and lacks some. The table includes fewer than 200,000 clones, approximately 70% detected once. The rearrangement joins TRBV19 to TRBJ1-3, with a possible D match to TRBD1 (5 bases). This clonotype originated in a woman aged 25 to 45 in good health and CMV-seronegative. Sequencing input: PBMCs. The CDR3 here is CASSIVGGTSGNTIYF. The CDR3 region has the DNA TGTGCCAGTAGTATAGTAGGAGGGACGTCGGGAAACACCATATATTTT.